This T cell receptor beta chain was observed in a study of T-cell memory formation after mild COVID-19. Overall study: TCR clusters were mostly donor specific.

Trimming left V 4 bases short and J 4 bases short, with 11 bases between. In germline, CDR1 is MGHRA, CDR2 YSYEKL. The CDR3 runs 13 residues. Employing constant-segment primers, 5'RACE generated TCR alpha and TCR beta cDNA libraries bearing sample barcodes and UMIs. TCRdb fed the 5' RACE reads into MiXCR, producing one record per CDR3 protein. Of a few hundred thousand distinct CDR3 sequences listed, about 15% are singletons. Findings and caveats of the study: Some clones that responded turned up in pre-infection memory, which suggests that cross-reactive memory joined in. Contracting CD4+ clones sat mainly in CM and EM; CD8+ in EMRA.

This clonotype has a handful of counts. Antigen specificity is unknown. The sample was PBMCs or a T cell subset sorted from them (not recorded which). This rearrangement joins TRBV4-1 to TRBJ2-7; possible D gene TRBD2, 7 bases. This receptor was taken from a man aged 18 to 30 who had mild COVID-19 (a few samples of this study predate the infection). Cell type and time point are not known. CDR3 bases: TGCGCCAGCAGCCCGGGGGGCCGTTACGAGCAGTACTTC. It specifies CASSPGGRYEQYF.